Listed below are T cell receptor beta chains from one sample, sequenced in a study of long-term antiretroviral therapy in people with HIV. The method was immunoSEQ multiplex PCR; TCRdb's version includes in-frame clones alone and lacks a portion of them. The data contain approximately 36,000 clones, approximately 80% of them singletons. The sequenced sample was unsorted PBMCs, obtained 0.6 years after starting antiretroviral therapy. The receptors were sampled from a man younger than 35 with HIV. The CDR3 runs from the conserved cysteine through the conserved F or W. The D gene is left open where the match is weak. Only part of the rows carry a size: once, few, many, or a class if the clone is expanded.

V,size,J,D,DNA,CDR3
TRBV6-5,NA,TRBJ1-1,TRBD1,TGTGCCAGCAGTTACCTGATGACAGGGACGAACACTGAAGCTTTCTTT,CASSYLMTGTNTEAFF
TRBV21-1,NA,TRBJ2-7,NA,TGTGCCAGCAGTACCGACAGGGGGCGCCACGAGCAGTACTTC,CASSTDRGRHEQYF
TRBV9,NA,TRBJ2-1,NA,TGTGCCAGCAGCGTGTCCGGGGTGGGGCACAATGAGCAGTTCTTC,CASSVSGVGHNEQFF
TRBV18,NA,TRBJ2-5,NA,TGTGCCAGCTCAATGGACCTCCAAGAGACCCAGTACTTC,CASSMDLQETQYF
TRBV11-2,NA,TRBJ2-7,TRBD2,TGTGCCAGCAGCTCCGGGACTAGAAACTACGAGCAGTACTTC,CASSSGTRNYEQYF
TRBV10-3,NA,TRBJ2-7,NA,TGTGCCACCACCCGGGACGGCTACGAGCAGTACTTC,CATTRDGYEQYF
TRBV7-2,NA,TRBJ1-3,TRBD1,TGTGCCAGCAGCTTGACAGGGGGCGGGGGCATTGGAAACACCATATATTTT,CASSLTGGGGIGNTIYF
TRBV5-1,NA,TRBJ2-7,TRBD1,TGCGCCAGCAGCTTTCTACAGGGGCGCGAGCAGTACTTC,CASSFLQGREQYF
TRBV11-2,NA,TRBJ2-1,NA,TGTGCCAGCAGCTTAGTCGGTAGCCCCAATGAGCAGTTCTTC,CASSLVGSPNEQFF
TRBV5-1,NA,TRBJ2-1,NA,TGCGCCAGCAGCTTTCCTAGTAATGAGCAGTTCTTC,CASSFPSNEQFF
TRBV6-4,NA,TRBJ1-2,TRBD1,TGTGCCAGCAGTGACTCTTTTAGGGGGCTAGGCGGCTACACCTTC,CASSDSFRGLGGYTF
TRBV19,NA,TRBJ1-5,NA,TGTGCCAGTAGTATCCGTCAGGAGAATCAGCCCCAGCATTTT,CASSIRQENQPQHF
TRBV6-5,NA,TRBJ2-7,TRBD1,TGTGCCAGCAGTCAGGACAGGAACGAGCAGTACTTC,CASSQDRNEQYF
TRBV7-6,NA,TRBJ2-3,TRBD2,TGTGCCAGCAGCCCTACTAGCGGGAGCCCCGTGGATACGCAGTATTTT,CASSPTSGSPVDTQYF
TRBV4-2,NA,TRBJ2-3,NA,TGTGCCAGCAGCCGTGACAGGGATACGCAGTATTTT,CASSRDRDTQYF
TRBV19,few,TRBJ2-1,NA,TGTGCCAGTAGTATGTACAATGAGCAGTTCTTC,CASSMYNEQFF
TRBV7-2,NA,TRBJ2-2,NA,TGTGCCAGCAGCTTAGTTAGGGAAACCGGGGAGCTGTTTTTT,CASSLVRETGELFF
TRBV4-1,NA,TRBJ1-5,NA,TGCGCCAGCAGCCAAGTAAATCCGGGAAATCAGCCCCAGCATTTT,CASSQVNPGNQPQHF
TRBV6-5,NA,TRBJ1-5,NA,TGTGCCAGCAGCCCGGGAGGGGGGTCTAGTCAGCCCCAGCATTTT,CASSPGGGSSQPQHF
TRBV6-6,NA,TRBJ2-3,NA,TGTGCCAGCAGTTACTCGTTATGGCTTGGAACAGATACGCAGTATTTT,CASSYSLWLGTDTQYF
TRBV7-9,NA,TRBJ2-5,NA,TGTGCCAGCAGCCCCCCGCGTGGGAAGCGCGGAGAGACCCAGTACTTC,CASSPPRGKRGETQYF
TRBV28,NA,TRBJ1-1,TRBD1,TGTGCCAGCAGTTTTCCAGGGGGCCAGGCTGAAGCTTTCTTT,CASSFPGGQAEAFF
TRBV7-2,NA,TRBJ2-1,NA,TGTGCCAGCAGCCAATTTAAGAGGCCTGAGCAGTTCTTC,CASSQFKRPEQFF
TRBV6-5,NA,TRBJ2-4,NA,TGTGCCAGCAGTTTGGGGACGGCGTTGGACATTCAGTACTTC,CASSLGTALDIQYF
TRBV19,NA,TRBJ2-1,TRBD2,TGTGCCAGTAGGCCGATAGCGGGAGGTAGGAATGAGCAGTTCTTC,CASRPIAGGRNEQFF
TRBV7-2,NA,TRBJ2-7,TRBD2,TGTGCCAGCAGCTTAGTGGGCGGGGGAGTTGCGTCCTACGAGCAGTACTTC,CASSLVGGGVASYEQYF
TRBV7-3,NA,TRBJ2-7,NA,TGTGCCAGCAGCTTCGGGGGCAGAAGCGAGCAGTACTTC,CASSFGGRSEQYF
TRBV18,NA,TRBJ2-1,TRBD2,TGTGCCAGCTCACCAGGCGGGAGTTGGTACAATGAGCAGTTCTTC,CASSPGGSWYNEQFF
TRBV5-1,NA,TRBJ1-5,NA,TGCGCCAGCAGCCCCGACGGGCCATATAGCAATCAGCCCCAGCATTTT,CASSPDGPYSNQPQHF
TRBV27,NA,TRBJ1-1,NA,TGTGCCAGCACGGCACTTTGGGGCACTGAAGCTTTCTTT,CASTALWGTEAFF
TRBV19,NA,TRBJ2-1,NA,TGTGCCAGTAAGACCCCCACGGGGTACAATGAGCAGTTCTTC,CASKTPTGYNEQFF
TRBV7-9,once,TRBJ1-4,TRBD1,TGTGCCAGCAGCTCTAAAAGGACAGGGTGGACTCGAAAACTGTTTTTT,CASSSKRTGWTRKLFF
TRBV5-6,few,TRBJ2-7,NA,TGTGCCAGCAGCTTGGGGCAGGCATCCTACGAGCAGTACTTC,CASSLGQASYEQYF
TRBV4-3,NA,TRBJ1-1,NA,TGCGCCAGCAGCCAAGTTTCGGCGATGAACACTGAAGCTTTCTTT,CASSQVSAMNTEAFF
TRBV25-1,NA,TRBJ2-6,NA,TGTGCCAGCAGTGGAGGGTCGGGGTACCGGGGTAAGCTGACTTTC,CASSGGSGYRGKLTF
TRBV5-6,once,TRBJ2-7,TRBD2,TGTGCCAGCAGCCCAGGACTAGGAGAGACTTCCTACGAGCAGTACTTC,CASSPGLGETSYEQYF
TRBV5-1,NA,TRBJ2-7,TRBD1,TGCGCCAGCAGCTTAGGGGGCTCGGTAGACGAGCAGTACTTC,CASSLGGSVDEQYF
TRBV19,few,TRBJ2-4,NA,TGTGCCAGTAGTATAACAACGGGGGAAAACATTCAGTACTTC,CASSITTGENIQYF
TRBV5-1,NA,TRBJ2-7,TRBD1,TGCGCCAGCAGCTGGGGACAGTGGAACTACGAGCAGTACTTC,CASSWGQWNYEQYF
TRBV2,NA,TRBJ1-1,NA,TGTGCCAGCAGTGAACTAGGGGGGGCTGAAGCTTTCTTT,CASSELGGAEAFF
TRBV6-5,NA,TRBJ1-1,NA,TGTGCCAGCAGGAGACCGAACACTGAAGCTTTCTTT,CASRRPNTEAFF
TRBV27,NA,TRBJ2-2,NA,TGTGCCAGCAGTTTAATGCAGACCGGGGAGCTGTTTTTT,CASSLMQTGELFF
TRBV6-5,NA,TRBJ1-1,NA,TGTGCCAGCAGTCCCACCCCGCTAACTGAAGCTTTCTTT,CASSPTPLTEAFF
TRBV5-1,NA,TRBJ2-7,TRBD2,TGCGCCAGCAGCCCGACTAGCGGGAGTTCCTACGAGCAGTACTTC,CASSPTSGSSYEQYF
TRBV19,NA,TRBJ1-5,TRBD1,TGTGCCAGTAGTATATACTTCGGGGAGGGGGCGGGCCAGCCCCAGCATTTT,CASSIYFGEGAGQPQHF
TRBV7-8,NA,TRBJ1-4,NA,TGTGCCAGCAGCTTAATTACTCACACGGTCGAAAAACTGTTTTTT,CASSLITHTVEKLFF
TRBV18,once,TRBJ1-4,NA,TGTGCCAGCTCACCATCAGGGTCGGTGCGGGAAAAACTGTTTTTT,CASSPSGSVREKLFF
TRBV11-2,NA,TRBJ2-7,TRBD2,TGTGCCAGCACCGCTACTAGCGGGAGTTGGTACGAGCAGTACTTC,CASTATSGSWYEQYF
TRBV7-9,NA,TRBJ2-2,TRBD2,TGTGCCAGCAGCGTCGCCCAGACCCAGCGGGAGGGGGCCGGGGAGCTGTTTTTT,CASSVAQTQREGAGELFF